Included here is one TCR beta chain sequence, with context. These data belong to a study of Graves' ophthalmopathy and Graves' hyperthyroidism. Amplification of TCR beta CDR3 regions used RNA transcripts. An initial RT-PCR round employing HTBI primers preceded a second-round multiplex PCR. TCRdb reprocessed the multiplex PCR reads with MiXCR, giving one entry per CDR3 protein. The repertoire holds approximately 460,000 distinct CDR3 sequences, with 13% to 15% as singletons. The diagnostic workup employed clinical symptoms, serum thyroxine, TRAb, thyroid ultrasound and orbital computed tomography. CDR1 MNHEY and CDR2 SMNVEV come from the germline V gene (reference sequence). V was clipped by 5 bases and J by 2 bases, with 13 bases between them. The CDR3 covers 14 residues.

Specimen: blood. The source is a woman in her thirties with Graves' ophthalmopathy. V is TRBV27 and J is TRBJ2-7; D is tentatively TRBD1 or TRBD2 (5 bases each). CDR3 sequence reads: CASSPGVGAYEQYF. The CDR3 DNA sequence: TGTGCCAGCAGTCCTGGGGTGGGGGCCTACGAGCAGTACTTC.